One sample yielded the 2 T cell receptor beta chains listed below, sequenced in a study of shared clonotypes between healthy human individuals. Method: immunoSEQ multiplex PCR; TCRdb's copy keeps in-frame clones and lacks some. The sample has 2.3 million or so clones; just over 90% are singletons. The specimen was naive CD4+ T cells from PBMCs. The subset: CD45RA+ positively selected. The receptors were sampled from a man between 18 and 29 years old in good health. Some clones in this sample may be carry-over from other donors' samples.

The chain joins TRBV7-9 to TRBJ2-7; D possibly corresponds to TRBD2 (6 bases). Trimming left V 1 base short and J 1 base short, with 17 bases between. CDR1 is SEHNR, CDR2 FQNEAQ, per germline (reference sequence). The CDR3 totals 17 residues. CDR3 nucleotide sequence: TGTGCCAGCAGCTTAGTCGGGGAGGACATCATTTCCTACGAGCAGTACTTC. This gives the protein CASSLVGEDIISYEQYF.

V is TRBV27 and J is TRBJ2-7, with D maybe TRBD1 (6 bases). This CDR3 comprises 14 residues. Trimming removed 5 bases from V and 4 bases from J, with 15 bases in between. Germline CDR1 reads MNHEY; CDR2 reads SMNVEV (reference sequence). Here the CDR3 reads CASSPRDKRYEQYF. CDR3 in DNA: TGTGCCAGCAGTCCCAGGGACAAACGATACGAGCAGTACTTC.